This T cell receptor (beta chain) was found in a study of blood T cells in healthy people across ages. This CDR3 spans 12 amino acids. Germline V lookup: CDR1 SGHDT, CDR2 YYEEEE. The V and J ends lost 1 base and 10 bases respectively, with 9 bases between them. Then a second PCR, running roughly 7 to 11 cycles, was carried out with a sample-barcoded 5' primer and a J-beta primer mix. Each CDR3 protein is one row after TCRdb ran MiXCR on the 5' RACE reads. The table records hundreds of thousands of distinct CDR3 sequences, 58% of them present only once. This clonotype was observed a handful of times. The chain couples TRBV5-6 to TRBJ2-1; D uncertain. This TCR was recovered from a man aged 25 to 45 in good health. Sequences were obtained from blood. This CDR3 is CASSLFDGEQFF. The CDR3 DNA is TGTGCCAGCAGCTTGTTCGACGGAGAGCAGTTCTTC.